This passage covers 5 T cell receptor beta chains from one sample sequenced in a study of blood T cells in healthy people across ages. Next came a second PCR, run for about 7 to 12 cycles, which used a sample-barcoded 5' primer along with a J-beta primer mix. TCRdb re-derived calls from the 5' RACE reads in MiXCR, one entry per CDR3 protein. The sample carries hundreds of thousands of distinct CDR3 sequences, more than 20% recorded once. These same records also appear under a second study, on T cells of mothers and their children.

The sample was blood. Source of these receptors: a boy younger than 18 in good health.

As to this clonotype: At one boundary the junction diverges from the germline segment, which might be a read error. V is TRBV7-2 and J is TRBJ2-6; D is uncertain. The CDR3 covers 15 residues. The germline V gene encodes CDR1 SGHTA and CDR2 FQGNSA. The CDR3 loop is CASSLVSSGTNVLTF. Written as DNA, the CDR3 is TGTGCCAGCAGCTTAGTTAGCTCTGGGACCAACGTCCTGACTTTC.

V usage is TRBV20-1 and J usage is TRBJ2-5, with 11 bases aligning to TRBD2. The CDR3 covers 14 residues. The germline CDR1 and CDR2 sequences are DFQATT and SNEGSKA (reference sequence). V shed 4 bases, J shed 9 bases, and the junction held 10 bases outside the gene matches. CDR3: CSAKLAGANGAQYF. The CDR3 nucleotides are TGCAGTGCTAAACTAGCGGGGGCAAACGGGGCCCAGTACTTC.

V gene TRBV6-5 combines with J gene TRBJ1-3, with D maybe TRBD1 (5 bases). The V gene's germline CDR1 is MNHEY and CDR2 SVGAGI. V dropped 4 bases and J dropped 1 base, with 14 bases sitting between them. This CDR3 region has 16 residues. The CDR3 region is CASSLDTRQSGNTIYF. DNA of the CDR3: TGTGCCAGCAGTTTAGATACCAGACAGTCTGGAAACACCATATATTTT.

The genes are TRBV4-1 and TRBJ2-7; D is unresolved. Trimming shortened V by 1 base and J by 0 bases, and 7 bases separated the two germline ends. The CDR3 has 14 amino acids. CDR1 MGHRA and CDR2 YSYEKL come from the germline V gene. The CDR3 sequence is CASSQGLRSYEQYF. The CDR3 DNA reads as TGCGCCAGCAGCCAAGGGCTACGCTCCTACGAGCAGTACTTC.

This clonotype was detected only a few times. This chain uses TRBV7-2 with TRBJ1-1, with a possible D match to TRBD1 (6 bases). V lost 5 bases, J lost 0 bases, and 16 bases lay in between. This CDR3 spans 16 amino acids. Looked up from germline, CDR1 is SGHTA and CDR2 is FQGNSA. CDR3 amino acids: CASSPLTGHLNTEAFF. The CDR3 DNA reads as TGTGCCAGCAGCCCACTTACGGGACACCTGAACACTGAAGCTTTCTTT.